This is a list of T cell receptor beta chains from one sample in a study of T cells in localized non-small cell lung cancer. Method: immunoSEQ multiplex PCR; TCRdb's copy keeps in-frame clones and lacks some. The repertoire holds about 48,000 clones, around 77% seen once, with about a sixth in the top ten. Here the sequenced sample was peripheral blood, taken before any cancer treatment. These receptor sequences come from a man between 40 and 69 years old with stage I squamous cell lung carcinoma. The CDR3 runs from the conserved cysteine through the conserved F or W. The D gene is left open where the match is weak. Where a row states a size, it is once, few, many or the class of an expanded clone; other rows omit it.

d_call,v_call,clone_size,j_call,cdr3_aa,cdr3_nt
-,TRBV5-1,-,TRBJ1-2,CASSPQDGNYGYTF,TGCGCCAGCAGCCCGCAAGACGGGAACTATGGCTACACCTTC
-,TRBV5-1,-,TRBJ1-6,CASSPAPSGSSSPLHF,TGCGCCAGCAGCCCAGCCCCTTCAGGGTCCAGTTCACCCCTCCACTTT
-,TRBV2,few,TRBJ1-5,CASSEDVIQPQHF,TGTGCCAGCAGTGAGGACGTCATTCAGCCCCAGCATTTT
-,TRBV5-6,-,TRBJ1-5,CASSLVGGNQPQHF,TGTGCCAGCAGCTTGGTAGGGGGCAATCAGCCCCAGCATTTT
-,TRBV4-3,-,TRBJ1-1,CASSQRQGFVNTEAFF,TGCGCCAGCAGCCAACGGCAGGGGTTTGTGAACACTGAAGCTTTCTTT
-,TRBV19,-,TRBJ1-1,CASSIDEGALGAFF,TGTGCCAGTAGTATAGATGAGGGCGCCCTCGGGGCTTTCTTT
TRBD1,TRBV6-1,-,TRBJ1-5,CASSEGQGAQPQHF,TGTGCCAGCAGTGAAGGACAGGGGGCTCAGCCCCAGCATTTT
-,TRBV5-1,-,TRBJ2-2,CASSLGNTGELFF,TGCGCCAGCAGCTTGGGGAACACCGGGGAGCTGTTTTTT
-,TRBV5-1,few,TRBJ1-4,CASSLSFGPLNEKLFF,TGCGCCAGCAGCTTGTCTTTCGGGCCCCTTAATGAAAAACTGTTTTTT
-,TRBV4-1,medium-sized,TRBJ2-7,CASSLTPVGSEQYF,TGCGCCAGCAGCCTCACCCCCGTCGGCAGCGAGCAGTACTTC
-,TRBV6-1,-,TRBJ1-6,CASSELDGYSPLHF,TGTGCCAGCAGTGAATTGGACGGGTATTCACCCCTCCACTTT
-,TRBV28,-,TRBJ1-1,CASTLGGRGAFF,TGTGCCAGCACCCTTGGCGGCCGGGGGGCTTTCTTT
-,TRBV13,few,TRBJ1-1,CASSKPGLNTEAFF,TGTGCCAGCAGCAAGCCGGGGCTGAACACTGAAGCTTTCTTT
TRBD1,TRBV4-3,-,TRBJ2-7,CASSQATGEEHYEQYF,TGCGCCAGCAGCCAAGCGACAGGGGAAGAGCACTACGAGCAGTACTTC
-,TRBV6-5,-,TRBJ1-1,CASSYLPQPQNTEAFF,TGTGCCAGCAGTTACCTTCCACAGCCGCAGAACACTGAAGCTTTCTTT
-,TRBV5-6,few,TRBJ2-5,CASSDPRRQPGETQYF,TGTGCCAGCAGCGATCCTCGACGACAACCGGGGGAGACCCAGTACTTC
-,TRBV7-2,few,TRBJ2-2,CASSLGLYTGELFF,TGTGCCAGCAGCTTAGGTCTTTACACCGGGGAGCTGTTTTTT
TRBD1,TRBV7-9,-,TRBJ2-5,CASSPDRGQETQYF,TGTGCCAGCAGCCCGGACAGGGGACAAGAGACCCAGTACTTC
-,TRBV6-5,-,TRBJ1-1,CASSSGPNTEAFF,TGTGCCAGCAGCTCCGGTCCGAACACTGAAGCTTTCTTT
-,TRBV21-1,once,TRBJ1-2,CASSIKEGQGESYTF,TGTGCCAGCAGCATTAAGGAGGGACAGGGAGAGAGCTACACCTTC
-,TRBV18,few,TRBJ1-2,CASSPSTGYGYTF,TGTGCCAGCTCACCATCGACAGGCTATGGCTACACCTTC
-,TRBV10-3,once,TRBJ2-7,CAIMTGSSYEQYF,TGTGCCATCATGACCGGGTCCTCCTACGAGCAGTACTTC
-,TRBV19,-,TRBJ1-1,CASSPRADRAFF,TGTGCCAGTAGTCCGAGGGCGGATAGGGCTTTCTTT
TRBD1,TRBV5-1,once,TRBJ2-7,CASSPDRINEQYF,TGCGCCAGCAGCCCGGACAGGATAAACGAGCAGTACTTC
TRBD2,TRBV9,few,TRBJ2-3,CASSASGGASGTDTQYF,TGTGCCAGCAGCGCTAGCGGGGGGGCCAGTGGCACAGATACGCAGTATTTT
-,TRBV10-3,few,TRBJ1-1,CAITGHTGNTEAFF,TGTGCCATCACCGGGCACACGGGGAACACTGAAGCTTTCTTT
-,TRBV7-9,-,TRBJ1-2,CASSPKAPYGYTF,TGTGCCAGCAGCCCCAAGGCACCCTATGGCTACACCTTC
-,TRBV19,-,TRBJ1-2,CASSITGANYGYTF,TGTGCCAGTAGTATTACAGGCGCTAACTATGGCTACACCTTC
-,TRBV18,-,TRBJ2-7,CASSPGQWEQYF,TGTGCCAGCTCACCAGGGCAATGGGAGCAGTACTTC